Listed below are T cell receptor beta chains from one sample, sequenced in a study of T cell responses to AZD1222 COVID-19 vaccine. The assay was immunoSEQ multiplex PCR, and TCRdb's table has in-frame clones only and misses some. The sample records tens of thousands of clones, over 85% being singletons. Sequences were derived from peripheral blood, sampled on day 0 of MenACWY control vaccination. The source is an adult in good health. Each CDR3 is given without its conserved first and last residue. Where a row states a size, it is once, few, many or the class of an expanded clone; other rows omit it.

V	size	J	CDR3
TRBV6-5	once	TRBJ1-4	ASSHVRNEKLF
TRBV7-9	-	TRBJ1-4	ASSPMMTLNEKLF
TRBV4-1	-	TRBJ1-5	ASSQLRGGGNQPQH
TRBV19	-	TRBJ1-4	ASSIQGGEKLF
TRBV6-6	-	TRBJ2-5	ASTRQETQY
TRBV5-1	-	TRBJ1-5	ASSTGTGGGQPQH
TRBV7-9	few	TRBJ2-1	ASSLPPHEQF
TRBV10-3	-	TRBJ2-7	AIRELQGSSYEQY
TRBV27	-	TRBJ1-2	ASCQTGGGYGYT
TRBV4-1	-	TRBJ2-3	ASSQYSGGADTQY
TRBV6-1	-	TRBJ2-5	ASSELAGGQETQY
TRBV5-6	medium-sized	TRBJ2-3	ASNSEVGHGIGPQY
TRBV11-2	-	TRBJ2-3	ASSLMGGSFSDTQY
TRBV5-8	-	TRBJ2-1	ASRTSGGYNEQF
TRBV3-1/TRBV3-2	once	TRBJ1-4	ASSQVMANEKLF
TRBV11-1	-	TRBJ1-1	ASSLVRGRRGTEAF
TRBV5-1	-	TRBJ2-1	ASSSTPSAGYNEQF
TRBV6-6	-	TRBJ2-2	ASSPPTGVGELF
TRBV18	-	TRBJ1-3	ASSPDSSGNTIY
TRBV4-2	-	TRBJ1-1	ASSQEKNTEAF
TRBV7-6	-	TRBJ2-5	ASTSGEETQY
TRBV15	-	TRBJ2-1	ATSRMAYNEQF
TRBV5-4	-	TRBJ2-5	ASSRMKETQY
TRBV7-8	-	TRBJ2-3	ASSLGPAGGTDTQY
TRBV19	-	TRBJ1-4	ASSMVFSGLRTGGDEKLF
TRBV27	-	TRBJ2-5	ASRRRGGETQY
TRBV7-8	-	TRBJ2-1	ASSLGPTRGSGPSSYNEQF
TRBV19	-	TRBJ1-1	ASTRIGGSNTEAF
TRBV29-1	-	TRBJ2-6	SVDGASGANVLT
TRBV7-9	-	TRBJ2-7	ASSSGSGSSYEQY
TRBV7-9	-	TRBJ2-5	ASSLRDRGGQETQY
TRBV4-2	-	TRBJ1-2	ASSQRPPIGYT
TRBV6-2/TRBV6-3	-	TRBJ1-6	ASSDPTGGVYNSPLH
TRBV12-3/TRBV12-4	-	TRBJ2-5	ASSFGLRETQY
TRBV6-2/TRBV6-3	-	TRBJ1-2	ASSYAKAYGYT
TRBV6-5	-	TRBJ1-1	ASSSQGLTEAF
TRBV25-1	-	TRBJ2-1	ASSQGSSSYNEQF
TRBV10-3	-	TRBJ1-2	AISESSGGDYGYT
TRBV5-8	-	TRBJ2-1	ASSPRYEQF
TRBV28	-	TRBJ2-5	ASSPTSGGARETQY
TRBV4-3	-	TRBJ1-5	ASSQDPQGSQPQH
TRBV19	-	TRBJ1-1	ASSISRQVNTEAF
TRBV15	-	TRBJ1-2	ATSRGQGFSGYT
TRBV2	-	TRBJ2-1	ASSLLPGLAGGHTNEQF
TRBV4-3	-	TRBJ2-7	ASSQGLAGSYEQY
TRBV6-2/TRBV6-3	-	TRBJ1-2	ASSFPSDRNGYT
TRBV7-9	-	TRBJ2-2	ASSRGLAGTGELF
TRBV9	-	TRBJ1-6	ASSVVDSYNSPLH
TRBV29-1	-	TRBJ1-3	SAEGLGNTIY
TRBV18	-	TRBJ1-6	ASSLQEPVHHSYNSPLH
TRBV30	-	TRBJ1-6	AWSQGLYSPLH
TRBV28	few	TRBJ1-2	ASSLGPRNYGYT